This TCR beta chain stems from a study of blood T cell repertoires in COVID-19. This CDR3 region has 16 residues. Germline values: CDR1 SGHTA, CDR2 FQGTGA. The J segment lost 2 bases and the V segment lost 4 bases, leaving 5 bases of the junction unmatched. Data came from immunoSEQ multiplex PCR; TCRdb stores just in-frame clones and leaves some out. This table has about 400,000 clones, approximately 89% appearing once. As for this clone: Other DNA sequences in the same sample also yield this CDR3.

The sequenced sample was PBMCs or T cells enriched from blood (not recorded which). The V gene is TRBV7-3, the J gene TRBJ2-2; TRBD2 matches 9 bases. This TCR came from a woman aged 25 to 39 who had recovered from COVID-19. Here the CDR3 DNA reads TGTGCCAGCAGCTCGATAGCGGGAGTAAACACCGGGGAGCTGTTTTTT. This encodes CASSSIAGVNTGELFF. Combining the CDR3 with reference TRBV7-3 and TRBJ2-2 gives the whole variable domain GAGVSQTPSNKVTEKGKYVELRCDPISGHTALYWYRQSLGQGPEFLIYFQGTGAADDSGLPNDRFFAVRPEGSVSTLKIQRTERGDSAVYLCASSSIAGVNTGELFFGEGSRLTVL.